This T cell receptor (beta chain) stems from a study of Ad26.COV2.S vaccination and SARS-CoV-2 variants (dated by TCRdb to about 2021). Broadly, across the study: Donors in the vaccine arm were drawn from COV1001, a multicentre, randomized, double-blind, placebo-controlled phase I-IIa trial testing Ad26.COV2.S in healthy adults. Trial participants were randomized into five groups of five, in which low-dose or high-dose Ad26.COV2.S was given once or twice, or placebo was given on both occasions. The TCR-sequenced set comprised approximately 30 samples: some 20 Ad26.COV2.S vaccine recipients, 5 placebo recipients and 8 SARS-CoV-2 convalescent individuals. TCRbeta repertoire sequencing served as the tool for gauging how specific and how broad the SARS-CoV-2-reactive T cell receptors were following Ad26.COV2.S vaccination. Ad26.COV2.S was administered intramuscularly at a dose of 5x10^10 or 1x10^11 viral particles, either as one shot or as two shots given 56 days apart. Investigators remained blinded to trial group allocation during experiments and outcome assessment. Findings and caveats that apply to the study as a whole: Spike-specific TCR breadth was higher in Ad26.COV2.S recipients than in placebo recipients (P = 0.0014). After vaccination, spike-specific CD8+ and CD4+ T cell responses were reported to show substantial breadth. According to the authors, total T cell responses may have been underestimated by the TCR breadth and depth analyses. The study was not powered to compare responses between vaccine doses or regimens. Vaccine and placebo recipients had comparable non-spike TCR breadth, which fits with the vaccine containing only spike.

CDR1 and CDR2 are read off the germline V gene as KGHSH and LQKENI. The CDR3 starts with the cysteine, ends with the phenylalanine, and has 16 residues. Only the CDR3 DNA is retained, 48 bases long and in frame from the first base. Trimmed from V: 2 bases; trimmed from J: 5 bases; junction bases lacking a gene match: 11. The immunoSEQ Assay was used to sequence TCRbeta CDR3 regions. After extraction, genomic DNA underwent amplification by bias-controlled multiplex PCR, followed by high-throughput sequencing. Turning to the authors' computational methods: To quantify the absolute abundance of every unique TCRbeta CDR3 region, sequences were collapsed and filtered. T cell fraction was estimated by normalizing TCRbeta template counts to usable DNA, which was measured by amplifying reference genes present in all nucleated cells. Repertoire TCRs were annotated as SARS-CoV-2-specific by exact matching of V gene, CDR3 amino acid sequence and J gene to a known reactive TCR set. The reference SARS-CoV-2 TCR set was derived from MIRA and filtered for enrichment in COVID-19-positive ImmuneCODE repertoires, a step that removed public or cross-reactive TCRs. Using the MIRA antigens, annotated TCRs were further analysed by specific ORF or by position within an ORF. Breadth was defined as annotated unique rearrangements over total unique productive rearrangements; depth was the summed frequency of those rearrangements. Group comparisons of TCR breadth used two-sided Wilcoxon rank-sum tests. In TCRdb, the immuneACCESS table is reduced to in-frame sequences with V and J assigned. These tables do not hold every clone; where another copy was compared, an unresolved V gene accounts for under half, and the others remain unexplained. V and J calls and clone size follow that table, whereas D and trimming were derived from the DNA. The sample contains about 350,000 clones, around 89% of them found a single time. The ten largest clones add up to around 5% of the sample.

The sample's treatment or condition label is to be understood as: 15 to 20 received Ad26.COV2.S at low or high dose, single or two shots; about 5 received placebo; per-sample allocation not given. Repertoires of vaccine and placebo recipients were sequenced from samples taken on day 63 after the first injection. In Cohort 1b, 20 to 25 adults aged 18-55 years were enrolled at a single site in Boston, USA, between 29 July and 7 August 2020. Ad26.COV2.S was a replication-incompetent adenovirus type 26 vector that expressed a prefusion-stabilized SARS-CoV-2 spike protein derived from the original Wuhan strain. A note on this clone: Its target antigen remains unknown. No base-level quality is on record; no much larger clone is a single base apart.

This TCR came from a person between 18 and 65 years old who received the Ad26.COV2.S COVID-19 vaccine or a placebo. This specimen was peripheral blood, taken in a trial of Ad26.COV2.S vaccine versus placebo. The sequence is built from TRBV18 and TRBJ2-7, with 8 bases aligning to TRBD2. DNA sequence: TGTGCCAGCTCACCAAGACGGGGCGGACTAGCAGACGAGCAGTACTTC. This yields the protein CASSPRRGGLADEQYF.